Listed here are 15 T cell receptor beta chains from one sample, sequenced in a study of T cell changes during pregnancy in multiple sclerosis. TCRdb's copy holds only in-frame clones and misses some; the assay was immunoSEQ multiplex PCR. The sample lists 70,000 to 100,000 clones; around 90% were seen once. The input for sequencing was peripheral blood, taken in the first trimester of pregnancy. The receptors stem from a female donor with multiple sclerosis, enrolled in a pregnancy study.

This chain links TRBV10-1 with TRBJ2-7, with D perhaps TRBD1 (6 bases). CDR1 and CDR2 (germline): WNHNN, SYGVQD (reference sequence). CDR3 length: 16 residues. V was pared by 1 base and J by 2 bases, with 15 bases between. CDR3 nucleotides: TGCGCCAGCAGTGAGTTTCAGGACAGAATTACCTACGAGCAGTACTTC. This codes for CASSEFQDRITYEQYF.

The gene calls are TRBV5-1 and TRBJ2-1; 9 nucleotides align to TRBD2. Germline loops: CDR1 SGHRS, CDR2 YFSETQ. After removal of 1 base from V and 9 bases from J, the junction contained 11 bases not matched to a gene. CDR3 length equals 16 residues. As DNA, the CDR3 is TGCGCCAGCAGCTTGACGCGGGAGGGAAAAGGGGGTGAGCAGTTCTTC. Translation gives CASSLTREGKGGEQFF.

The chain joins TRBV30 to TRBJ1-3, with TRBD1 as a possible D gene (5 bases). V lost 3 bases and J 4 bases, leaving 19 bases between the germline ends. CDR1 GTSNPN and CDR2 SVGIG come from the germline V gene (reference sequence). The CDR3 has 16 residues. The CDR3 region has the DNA TGTGCCTGGAGATTTCCGGGGGGTTTAGGGGGAAACACCATATATTTT. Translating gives CAWRFPGGLGGNTIYF.

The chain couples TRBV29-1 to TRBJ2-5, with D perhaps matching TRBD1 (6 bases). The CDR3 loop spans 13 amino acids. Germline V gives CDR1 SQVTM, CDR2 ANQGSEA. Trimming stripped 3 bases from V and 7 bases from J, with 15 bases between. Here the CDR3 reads CSVETDIRGTQYF. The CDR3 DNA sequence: TGCAGCGTTGAGACAGACATCAGGGGGACCCAGTACTTC.

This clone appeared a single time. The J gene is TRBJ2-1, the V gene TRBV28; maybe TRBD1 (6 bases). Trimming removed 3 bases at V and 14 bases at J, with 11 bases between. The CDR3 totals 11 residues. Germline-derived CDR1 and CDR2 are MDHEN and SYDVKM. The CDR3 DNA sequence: TGTGCCAGCAGTTTTGGGACATTCGAGTTCTTC. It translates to CASSFGTFEFF.

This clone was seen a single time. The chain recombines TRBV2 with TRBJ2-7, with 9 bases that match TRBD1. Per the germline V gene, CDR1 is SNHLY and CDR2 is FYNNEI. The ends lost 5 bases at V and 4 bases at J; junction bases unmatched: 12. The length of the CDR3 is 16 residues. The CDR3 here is CASSSWMGDRAYEQYF. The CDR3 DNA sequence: TGTGCCAGCAGTTCTTGGATGGGGGACAGGGCTTACGAGCAGTACTTC.

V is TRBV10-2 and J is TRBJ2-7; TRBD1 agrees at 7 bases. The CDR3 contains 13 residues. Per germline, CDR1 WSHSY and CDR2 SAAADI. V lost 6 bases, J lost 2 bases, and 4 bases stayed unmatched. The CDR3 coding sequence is TGCGCCAGCAGAGAGGGGGCGGCCTACGAGCAGTACTTC. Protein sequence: CASREGAAYEQYF.

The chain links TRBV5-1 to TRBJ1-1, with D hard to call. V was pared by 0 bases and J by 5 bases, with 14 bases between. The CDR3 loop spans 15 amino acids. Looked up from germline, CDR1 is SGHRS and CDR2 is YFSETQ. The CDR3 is CASSLVFRGGTEAFF. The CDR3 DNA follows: TGCGCCAGCAGCTTGGTATTCCGGGGTGGGACTGAAGCTTTCTTT.

The CDR3 spells CAWSVRGLWTEAFF. In DNA, the CDR3 is TGTGCCTGGAGTGTTAGGGGGCTCTGGACTGAAGCTTTCTTT. V is TRBV30 and J is TRBJ1-1, with 7 nucleotides matching TRBD1. The V and J ends lost 0 bases and 5 bases, in that order; junction bases with no gene match: 6. Germline loops: CDR1 GTSNPN, CDR2 SVGIG (reference sequence). The length of the CDR3 is 14 residues.

DNA for the CDR3: TGTGCCAGCAGCCCGCGGTATAGCAATCAGCCCCAGCATTTT. The encoded protein is CASSPRYSNQPQHF. This chain links TRBV28 with TRBJ1-5, with unresolved D. The CDR3 runs 14 residues. Trimming cost V 6 bases and J 0 bases, with 9 bases left between them. In germline, CDR1 is MDHEN, CDR2 SYDVKM.

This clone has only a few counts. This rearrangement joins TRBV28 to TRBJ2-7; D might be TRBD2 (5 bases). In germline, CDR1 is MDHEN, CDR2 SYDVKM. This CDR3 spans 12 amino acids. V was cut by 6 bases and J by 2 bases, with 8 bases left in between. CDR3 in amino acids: CASRKEAYEQYF. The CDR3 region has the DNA TGTGCCAGCAGGAAGGAGGCCTACGAGCAGTACTTC.

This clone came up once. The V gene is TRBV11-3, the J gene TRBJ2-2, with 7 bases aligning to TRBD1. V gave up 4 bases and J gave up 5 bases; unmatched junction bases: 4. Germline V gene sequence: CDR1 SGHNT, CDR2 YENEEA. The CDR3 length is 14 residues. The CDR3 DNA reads TGTGCCAGCAGCTCGACAGGGACGACCGGGGAGCTGTTTTTT. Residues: CASSSTGTTGELFF.

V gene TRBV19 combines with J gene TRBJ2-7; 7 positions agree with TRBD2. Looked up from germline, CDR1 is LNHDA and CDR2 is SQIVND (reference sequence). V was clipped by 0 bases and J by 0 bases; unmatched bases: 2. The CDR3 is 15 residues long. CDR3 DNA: TGTGCCAGTAGTATAGACGGGAGGAGCTCCTACGAGCAGTACTTC. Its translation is CASSIDGRSSYEQYF. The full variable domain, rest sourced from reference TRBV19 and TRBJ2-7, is DGGITQSPKYLFRKEGQNVTLSCEQNLNHDAMYWYRQDPGQGLRLIYYSQIVNDFQKGDIAEGYSVSREKKESFPLTVTSAQKNPTAFYLCASSIDGRSSYEQYFGPGTRLTVT.

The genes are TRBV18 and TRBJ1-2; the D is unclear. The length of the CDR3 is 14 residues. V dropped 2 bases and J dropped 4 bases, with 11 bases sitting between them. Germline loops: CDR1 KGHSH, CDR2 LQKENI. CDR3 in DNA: TGTGCCAGCTCACCAGTCCGAGGAGGCTATGGCTACACCTTC. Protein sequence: CASSPVRGGYGYTF.

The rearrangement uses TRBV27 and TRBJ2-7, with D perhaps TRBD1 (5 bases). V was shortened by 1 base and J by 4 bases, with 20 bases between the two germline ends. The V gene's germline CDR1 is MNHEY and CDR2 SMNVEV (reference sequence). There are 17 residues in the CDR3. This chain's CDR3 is CASSLLGPLGQQYEQYF. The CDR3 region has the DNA TGTGCCAGCAGTTTATTAGGCCCTCTCGGACAACAGTACGAGCAGTACTTC.